The next 8 T cell receptor beta chains were all read from a single sample in a study of blood T cell repertoires in COVID-19. The data were produced by immunoSEQ multiplex PCR, yet TCRdb's version contains in-frame clones alone and is incomplete. The sample carries about 130,000 clones, about four fifths recorded once. The sequenced sample consisted of peripheral blood. The source of these receptors is a woman older than 75 with acute or convalescent COVID-19.

This clone turned up a few times. The V and J genes are TRBV19 and TRBJ1-4; D unclear. This CDR3 has 15 residues. Trimming shortened V by 1 base and J by 8 bases, and 14 bases separated the two germline ends. Per germline, CDR1 LNHDA and CDR2 SQIVND (reference sequence). DNA for the CDR3: TGTGCCAGTAGTATAGCTTATACGGGGATCGAAAAACTGTTTTTT. This gives the protein CASSIAYTGIEKLFF.

The rearrangement uses TRBV2 and TRBJ1-5, with 10 bases identical to TRBD1. The CDR3 is 16 residues long. Germline values: CDR1 SNHLY, CDR2 FYNNEI. After removal of 6 bases from V and 4 bases from J, the junction contained 9 bases not matched to a gene. Here the CDR3 reads CASRPGQGRSNQPQHF. DNA of the CDR3: TGTGCCAGCAGACCGGGACAGGGGAGGAGTAATCAGCCCCAGCATTTT. Combining the CDR3 with reference TRBV2 and TRBJ1-5 gives the whole variable domain EPEVTQTPSHQVTQMGQEVILRCVPISNHLYFYWYRQILGQKVEFLVSFYNNEISEKSEIFDDQFSVERPDGSNFTLKIRSTKLEDSAMYFCASRPGQGRSNQPQHFGDGTRLSIL.

The chain recombines TRBV5-4 with TRBJ1-1; 8 nucleotides align to TRBD1. This CDR3 spans 15 amino acids. The ends lost 4 bases at V and 3 bases at J; junction bases unmatched: 8. Germline CDR1 is SGHNT and CDR2 is YYREEE (reference sequence). The CDR3 bases are TGTGCCAGCAGCGAATCAGGGGGCGTGTACACTGAAGCTTTCTTT. This translates into CASSESGGVYTEAFF. The full variable domain, completed using reference TRBV5-4 and TRBJ1-1, is ETGVTQSPTHLIKTRGQQVTLRCSSQSGHNTVSWYQQALGQGPQFIFQYYREEENGRGNFPPRFSGLQFPNYSSELNVNALELDDSALYLCASSESGGVYTEAFFGQGTRLTVV.

The chain is built from TRBV4-1 and TRBJ2-1, with D perhaps TRBD1 (6 bases). The germline V gene encodes CDR1 MGHRA and CDR2 YSYEKL. V was trimmed by 2 bases and J by 5 bases, leaving 13 bases between them. The CDR3 extends over 15 amino acids. CDR3 DNA sequence: TGCGCCAGCAGCCAACAGGGGTTTGTCCACAATGAGCAGTTCTTC. This sequence encodes CASSQQGFVHNEQFF.

The chain couples TRBV18 to TRBJ1-1; 12 nucleotides agree with TRBD1. Germline V gene data show CDR1 as KGHSH and CDR2 as LQKENI. This CDR3 comprises 15 residues. With 4 bases clipped from V and 3 bases from J, the junction kept 3 bases outside the gene matches. CDR3 sequence (DNA): TGTGCCAGCTCACTTGGGACAGGGGGCGACACTGAAGCTTTCTTT. Its translation: CASSLGTGGDTEAFF.

This clone was seen a few times. This CDR3 is CAISGGGSYNEQFF. The CDR3 nucleotides are TGTGCCATCAGTGGGGGGGGCTCCTACAATGAGCAGTTCTTC. The chain combines TRBV10-3 with TRBJ2-1, with 7 bases matching TRBD2. V gave up 4 bases and J gave up 0 bases; unmatched junction bases: 0. Germline CDR1 reads ENHRY; CDR2 reads SYGVKD. CDR3 length: 14 amino acids.

The chain recombines TRBV4-1 with TRBJ2-3; 12 bases match TRBD2. Trimming took 1 base from V and 8 from J; bases not matched to a gene: 10. This CDR3 has 17 residues. Germline assignment: CDR1 MGHRA and CDR2 YSYEKL. CDR3 amino acids: CASSQGPGLAGRGTQYF. As DNA, the CDR3 is TGCGCCAGCAGCCAAGGTCCTGGACTAGCGGGGAGGGGTACGCAGTATTTT.

The chain links TRBV4-1 to TRBJ1-5, with unresolved D. The CDR3 contains 14 residues. Germline V gene lookup returns CDR1 MGHRA and CDR2 YSYEKL. V was pared by 4 bases and J by 6 bases, with 13 bases between. The CDR3: CASSLREIRQPQHF. Here the CDR3 DNA reads TGCGCCAGCAGCCTTAGGGAGATTCGTCAGCCCCAGCATTTT.